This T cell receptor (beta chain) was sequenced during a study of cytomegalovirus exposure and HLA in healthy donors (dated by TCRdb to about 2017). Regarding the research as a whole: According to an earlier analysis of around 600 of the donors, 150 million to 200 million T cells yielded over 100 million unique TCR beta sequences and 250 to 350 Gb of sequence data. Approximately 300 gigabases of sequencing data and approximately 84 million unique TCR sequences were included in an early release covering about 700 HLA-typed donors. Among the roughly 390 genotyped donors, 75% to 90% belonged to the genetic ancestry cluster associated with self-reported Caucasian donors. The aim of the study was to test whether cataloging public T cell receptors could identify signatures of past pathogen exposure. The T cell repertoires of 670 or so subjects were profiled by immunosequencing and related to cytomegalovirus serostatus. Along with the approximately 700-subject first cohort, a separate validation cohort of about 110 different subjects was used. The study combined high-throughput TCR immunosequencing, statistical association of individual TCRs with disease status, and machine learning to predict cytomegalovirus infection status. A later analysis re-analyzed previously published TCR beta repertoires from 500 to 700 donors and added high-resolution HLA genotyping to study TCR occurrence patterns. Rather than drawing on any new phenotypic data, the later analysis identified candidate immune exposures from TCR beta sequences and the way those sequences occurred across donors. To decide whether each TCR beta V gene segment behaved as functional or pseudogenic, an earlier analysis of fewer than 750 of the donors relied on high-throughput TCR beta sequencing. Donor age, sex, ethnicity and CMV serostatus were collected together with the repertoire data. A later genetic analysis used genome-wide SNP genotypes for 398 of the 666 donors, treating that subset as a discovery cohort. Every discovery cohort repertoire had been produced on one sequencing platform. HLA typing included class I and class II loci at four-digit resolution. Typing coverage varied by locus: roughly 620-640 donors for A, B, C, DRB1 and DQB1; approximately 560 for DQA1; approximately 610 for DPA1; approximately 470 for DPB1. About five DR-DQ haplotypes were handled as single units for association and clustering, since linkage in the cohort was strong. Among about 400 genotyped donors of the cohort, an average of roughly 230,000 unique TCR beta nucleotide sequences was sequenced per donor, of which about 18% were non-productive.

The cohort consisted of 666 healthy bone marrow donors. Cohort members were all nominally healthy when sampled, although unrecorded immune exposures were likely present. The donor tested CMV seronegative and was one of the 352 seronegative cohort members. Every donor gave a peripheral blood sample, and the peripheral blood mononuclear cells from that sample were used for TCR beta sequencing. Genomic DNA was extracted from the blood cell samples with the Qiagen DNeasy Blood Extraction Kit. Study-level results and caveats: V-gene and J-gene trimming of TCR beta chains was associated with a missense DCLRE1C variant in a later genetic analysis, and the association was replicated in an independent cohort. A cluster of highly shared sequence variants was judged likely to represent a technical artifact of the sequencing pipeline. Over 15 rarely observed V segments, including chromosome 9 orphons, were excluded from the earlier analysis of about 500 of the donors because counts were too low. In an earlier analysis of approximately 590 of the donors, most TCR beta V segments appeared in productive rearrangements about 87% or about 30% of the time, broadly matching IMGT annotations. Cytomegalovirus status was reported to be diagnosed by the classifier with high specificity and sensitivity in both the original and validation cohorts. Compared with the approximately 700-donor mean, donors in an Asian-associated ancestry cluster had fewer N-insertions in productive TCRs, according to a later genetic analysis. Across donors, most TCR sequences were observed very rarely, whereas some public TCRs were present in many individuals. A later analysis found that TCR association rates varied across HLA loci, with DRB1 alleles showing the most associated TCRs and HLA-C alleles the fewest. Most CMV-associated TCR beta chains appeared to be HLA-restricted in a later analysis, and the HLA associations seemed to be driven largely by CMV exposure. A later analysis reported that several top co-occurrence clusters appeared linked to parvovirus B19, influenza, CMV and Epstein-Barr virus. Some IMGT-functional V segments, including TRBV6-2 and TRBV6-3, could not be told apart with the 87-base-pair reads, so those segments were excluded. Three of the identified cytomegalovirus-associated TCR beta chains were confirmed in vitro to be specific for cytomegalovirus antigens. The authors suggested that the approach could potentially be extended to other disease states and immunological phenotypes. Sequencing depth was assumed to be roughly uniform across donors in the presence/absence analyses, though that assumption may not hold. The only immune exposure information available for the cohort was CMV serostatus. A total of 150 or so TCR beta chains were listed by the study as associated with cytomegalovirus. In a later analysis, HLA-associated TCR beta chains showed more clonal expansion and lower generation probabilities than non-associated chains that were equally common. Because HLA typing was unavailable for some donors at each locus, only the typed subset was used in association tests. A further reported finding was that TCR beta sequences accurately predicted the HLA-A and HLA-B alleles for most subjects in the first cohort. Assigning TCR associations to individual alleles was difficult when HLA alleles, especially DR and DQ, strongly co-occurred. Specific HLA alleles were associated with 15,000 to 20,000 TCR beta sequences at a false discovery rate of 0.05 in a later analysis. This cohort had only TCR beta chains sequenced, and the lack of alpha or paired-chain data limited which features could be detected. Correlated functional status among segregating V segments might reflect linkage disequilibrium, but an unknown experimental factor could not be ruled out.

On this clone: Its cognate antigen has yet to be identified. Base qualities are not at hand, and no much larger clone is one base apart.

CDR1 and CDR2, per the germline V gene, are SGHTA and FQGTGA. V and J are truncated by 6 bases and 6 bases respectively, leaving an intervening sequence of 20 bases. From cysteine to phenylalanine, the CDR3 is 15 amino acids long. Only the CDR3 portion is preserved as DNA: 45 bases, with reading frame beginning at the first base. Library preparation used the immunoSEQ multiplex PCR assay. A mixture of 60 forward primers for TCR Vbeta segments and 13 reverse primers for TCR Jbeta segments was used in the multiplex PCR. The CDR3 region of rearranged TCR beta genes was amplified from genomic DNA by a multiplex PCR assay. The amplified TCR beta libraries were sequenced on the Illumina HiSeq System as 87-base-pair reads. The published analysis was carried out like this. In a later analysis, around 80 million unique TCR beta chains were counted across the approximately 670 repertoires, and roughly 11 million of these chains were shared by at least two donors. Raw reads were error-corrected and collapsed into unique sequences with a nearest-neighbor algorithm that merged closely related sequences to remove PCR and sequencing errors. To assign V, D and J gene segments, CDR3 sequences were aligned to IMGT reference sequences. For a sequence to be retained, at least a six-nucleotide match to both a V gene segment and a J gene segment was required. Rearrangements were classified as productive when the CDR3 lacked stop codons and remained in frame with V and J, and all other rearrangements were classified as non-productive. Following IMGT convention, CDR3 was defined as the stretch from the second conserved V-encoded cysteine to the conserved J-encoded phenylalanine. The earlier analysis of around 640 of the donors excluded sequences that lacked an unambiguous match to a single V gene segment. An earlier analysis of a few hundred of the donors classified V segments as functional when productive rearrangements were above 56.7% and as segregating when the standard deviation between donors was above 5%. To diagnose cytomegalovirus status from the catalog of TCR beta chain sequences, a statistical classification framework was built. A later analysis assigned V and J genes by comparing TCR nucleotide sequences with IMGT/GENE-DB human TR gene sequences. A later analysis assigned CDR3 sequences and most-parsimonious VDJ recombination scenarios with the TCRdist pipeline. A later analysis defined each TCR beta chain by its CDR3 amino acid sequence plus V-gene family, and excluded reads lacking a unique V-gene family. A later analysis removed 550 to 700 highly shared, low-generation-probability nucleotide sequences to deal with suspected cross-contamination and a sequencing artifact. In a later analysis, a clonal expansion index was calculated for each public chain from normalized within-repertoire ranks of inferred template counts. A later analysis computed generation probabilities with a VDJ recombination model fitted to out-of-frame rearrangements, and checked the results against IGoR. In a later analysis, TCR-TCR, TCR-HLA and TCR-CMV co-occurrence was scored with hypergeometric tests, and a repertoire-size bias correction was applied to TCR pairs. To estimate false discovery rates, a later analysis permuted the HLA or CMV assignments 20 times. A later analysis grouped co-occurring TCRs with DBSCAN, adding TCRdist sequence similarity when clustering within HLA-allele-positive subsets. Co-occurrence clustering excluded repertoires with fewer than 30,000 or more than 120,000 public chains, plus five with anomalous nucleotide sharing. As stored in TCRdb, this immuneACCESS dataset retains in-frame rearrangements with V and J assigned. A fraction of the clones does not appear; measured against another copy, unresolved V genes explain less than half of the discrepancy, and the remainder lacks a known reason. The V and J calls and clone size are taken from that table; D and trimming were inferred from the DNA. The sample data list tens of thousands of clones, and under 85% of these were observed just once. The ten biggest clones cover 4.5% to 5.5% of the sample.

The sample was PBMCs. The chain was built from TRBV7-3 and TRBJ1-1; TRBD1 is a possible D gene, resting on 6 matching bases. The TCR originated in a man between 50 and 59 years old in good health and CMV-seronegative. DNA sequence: TGTGCCAGCAGTCAAGGGGGGGGACCCCAGGCTGAAGCTTTCTTT. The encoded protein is CASSQGGGPQAEAFF.